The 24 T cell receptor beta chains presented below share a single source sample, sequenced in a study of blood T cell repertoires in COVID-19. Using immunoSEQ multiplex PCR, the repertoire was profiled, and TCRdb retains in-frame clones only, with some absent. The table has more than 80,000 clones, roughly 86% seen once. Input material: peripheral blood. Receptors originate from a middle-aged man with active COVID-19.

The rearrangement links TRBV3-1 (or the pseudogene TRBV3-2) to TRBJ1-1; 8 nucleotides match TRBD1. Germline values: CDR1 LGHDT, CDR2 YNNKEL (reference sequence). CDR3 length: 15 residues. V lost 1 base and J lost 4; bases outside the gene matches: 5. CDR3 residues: CASSQADRVGTEAFF. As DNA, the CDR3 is TGTGCCAGCAGCCAAGCGGACAGGGTTGGCACTGAAGCTTTCTTT.

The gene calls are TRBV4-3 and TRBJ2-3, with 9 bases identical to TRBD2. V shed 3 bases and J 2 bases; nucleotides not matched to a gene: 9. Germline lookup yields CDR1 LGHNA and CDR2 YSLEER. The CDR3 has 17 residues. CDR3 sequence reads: CASSHSRGGGATDTQYF. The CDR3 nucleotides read TGCGCCAGCAGCCACTCACGAGGCGGGGGGGCCACAGATACGCAGTATTTT.

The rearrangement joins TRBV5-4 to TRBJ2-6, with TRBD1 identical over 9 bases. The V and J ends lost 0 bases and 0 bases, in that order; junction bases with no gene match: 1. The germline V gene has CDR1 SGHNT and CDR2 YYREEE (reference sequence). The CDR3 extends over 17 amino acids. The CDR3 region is CASSLGTGVSGANVLTF. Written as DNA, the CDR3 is TGTGCCAGCAGCTTGGGGACAGGGGTCTCTGGGGCCAACGTCCTGACTTTC.

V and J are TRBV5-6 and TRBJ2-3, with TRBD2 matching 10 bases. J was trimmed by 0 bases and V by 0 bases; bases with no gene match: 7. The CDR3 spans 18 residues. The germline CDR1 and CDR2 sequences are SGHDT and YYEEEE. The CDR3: CASSLGYSGGPSTDTQYF. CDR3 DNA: TGTGCCAGCAGCTTGGGCTATAGCGGGGGGCCCAGCACAGATACGCAGTATTTT.

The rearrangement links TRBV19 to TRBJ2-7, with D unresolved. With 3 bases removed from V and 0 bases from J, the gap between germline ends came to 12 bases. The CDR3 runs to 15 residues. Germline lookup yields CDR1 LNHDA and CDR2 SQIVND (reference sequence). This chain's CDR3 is CASSIAGPDSYEQYF. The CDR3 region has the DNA TGTGCCAGTAGTATTGCTGGGCCCGACTCCTACGAGCAGTACTTC.

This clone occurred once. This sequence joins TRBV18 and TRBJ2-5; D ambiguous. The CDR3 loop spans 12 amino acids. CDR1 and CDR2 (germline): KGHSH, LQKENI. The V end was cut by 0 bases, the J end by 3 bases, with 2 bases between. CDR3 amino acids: CASSPPEETQYF. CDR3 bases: TGTGCCAGCTCACCACCCGAAGAGACCCAGTACTTC.

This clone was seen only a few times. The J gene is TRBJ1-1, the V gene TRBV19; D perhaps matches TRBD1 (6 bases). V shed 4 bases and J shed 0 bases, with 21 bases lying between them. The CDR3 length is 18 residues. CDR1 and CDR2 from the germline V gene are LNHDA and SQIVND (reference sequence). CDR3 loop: CASSKAPIQGYMNTEAFF. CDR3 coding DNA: TGTGCCAGTAGTAAGGCCCCAATACAGGGATACATGAACACTGAAGCTTTCTTT. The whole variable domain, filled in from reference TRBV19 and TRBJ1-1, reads DGGITQSPKYLFRKEGQNVTLSCEQNLNHDAMYWYRQDPGQGLRLIYYSQIVNDFQKGDIAEGYSVSREKKESFPLTVTSAQKNPTAFYLCASSKAPIQGYMNTEAFFGQGTRLTVV.

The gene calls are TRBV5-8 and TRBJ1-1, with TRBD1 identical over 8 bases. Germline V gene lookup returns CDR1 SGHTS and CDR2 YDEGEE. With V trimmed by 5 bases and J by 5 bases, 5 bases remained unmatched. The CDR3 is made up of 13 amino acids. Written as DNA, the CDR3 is TGTGCCAGCAGTGGACAGGGCTGGACTGAAGCTTTCTTT. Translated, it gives CASSGQGWTEAFF.

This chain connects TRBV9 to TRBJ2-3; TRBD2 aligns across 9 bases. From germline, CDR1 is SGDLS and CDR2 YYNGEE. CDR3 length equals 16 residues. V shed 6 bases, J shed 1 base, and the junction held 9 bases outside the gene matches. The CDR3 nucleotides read TGTGCCAGCACCCCGGGGGTAGCGGGAGGCACAGATACGCAGTATTTT. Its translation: CASTPGVAGGTDTQYF.

The CDR3 loop reads CASSPVQGNQETQYF. CDR3 coding DNA: TGTGCCAGCTCACCAGTACAGGGGAACCAAGAGACCCAGTACTTC. V usage is TRBV18 and J usage is TRBJ2-5; the match to TRBD1 covers 7 bases. The CDR3 is 15 amino acids. The V segment lost 2 bases and the J segment 0 bases; nucleotides outside the gene matches: 3. Germline-derived CDR1 and CDR2 are KGHSH and LQKENI.

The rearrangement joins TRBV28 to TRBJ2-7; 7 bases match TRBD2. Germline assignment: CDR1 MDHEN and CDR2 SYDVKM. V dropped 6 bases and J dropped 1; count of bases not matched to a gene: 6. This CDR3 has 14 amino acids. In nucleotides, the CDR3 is TGTGCCAGCAGCGCGGGAGTTCCTTCCTACGAGCAGTACTTC. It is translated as CASSAGVPSYEQYF.

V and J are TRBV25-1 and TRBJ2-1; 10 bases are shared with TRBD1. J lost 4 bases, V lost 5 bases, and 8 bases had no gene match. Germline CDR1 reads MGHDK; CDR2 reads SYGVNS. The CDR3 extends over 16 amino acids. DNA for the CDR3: TGTGCCAGCAGTCAAGGCGACAGGGGGCCTTACAATGAGCAGTTCTTC. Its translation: CASSQGDRGPYNEQFF.

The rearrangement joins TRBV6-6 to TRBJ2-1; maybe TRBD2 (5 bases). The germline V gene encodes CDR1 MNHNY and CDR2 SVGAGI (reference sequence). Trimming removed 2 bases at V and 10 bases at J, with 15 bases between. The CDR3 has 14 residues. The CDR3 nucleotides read TGTGCCAGCAGTTACCCCGGCGGCGGGCTGGAGCAGTTCTTC. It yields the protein CASSYPGGGLEQFF.

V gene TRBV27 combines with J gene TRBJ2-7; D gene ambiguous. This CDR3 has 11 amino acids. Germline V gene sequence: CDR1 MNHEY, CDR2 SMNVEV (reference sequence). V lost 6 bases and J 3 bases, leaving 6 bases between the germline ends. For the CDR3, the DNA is TGTGCCAGCAGGTTCTACTACGAGCAGTACTTC. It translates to CASRFYYEQYF.

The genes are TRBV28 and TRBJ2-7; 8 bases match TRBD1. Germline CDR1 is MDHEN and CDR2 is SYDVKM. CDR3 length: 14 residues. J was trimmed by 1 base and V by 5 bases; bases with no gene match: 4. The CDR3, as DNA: TGTGCCAGCAGTGCCCGGGACAGGTCCTACGAGCAGTACTTC. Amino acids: CASSARDRSYEQYF.

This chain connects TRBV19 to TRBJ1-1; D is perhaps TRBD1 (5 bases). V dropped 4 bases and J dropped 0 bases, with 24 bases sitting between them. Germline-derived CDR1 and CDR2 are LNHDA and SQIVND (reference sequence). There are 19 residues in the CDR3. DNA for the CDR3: TGTGCCAGTAGTAGGGGCTTAGGCGGGGATTACCTCATGAACACTGAAGCTTTCTTT. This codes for CASSRGLGGDYLMNTEAFF.

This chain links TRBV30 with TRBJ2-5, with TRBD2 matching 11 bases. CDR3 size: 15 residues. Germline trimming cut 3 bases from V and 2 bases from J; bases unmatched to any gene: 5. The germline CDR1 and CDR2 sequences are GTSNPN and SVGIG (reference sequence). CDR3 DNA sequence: TGTGCCTGGAGCCCGGGACTAGCGGAACAAGAGACCCAGTACTTC. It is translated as CAWSPGLAEQETQYF.

The DNA of the CDR3 is TGTGCCAGCAGCACCAGAGAGGGGGCCACTGAAGCTTTCTTT. Protein sequence: CASSTREGATEAFF. The gene calls are TRBV7-9 and TRBJ1-1; TRBD1 matches at 7 bases. The CDR3 length is 14 residues. V shed 5 bases, J shed 4 bases, and the junction held 7 bases outside the gene matches. CDR1 SEHNR and CDR2 FQNEAQ come from the germline V gene (reference sequence).

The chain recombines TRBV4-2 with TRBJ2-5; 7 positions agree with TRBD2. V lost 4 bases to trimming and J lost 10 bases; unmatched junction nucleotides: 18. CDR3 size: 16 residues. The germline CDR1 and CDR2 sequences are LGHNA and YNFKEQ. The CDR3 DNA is TGTGCCAGCAGCCCCCTAGGACCCGGAGTGGGGGGGGGCCAGTACTTC. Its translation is CASSPLGPGVGGGQYF.

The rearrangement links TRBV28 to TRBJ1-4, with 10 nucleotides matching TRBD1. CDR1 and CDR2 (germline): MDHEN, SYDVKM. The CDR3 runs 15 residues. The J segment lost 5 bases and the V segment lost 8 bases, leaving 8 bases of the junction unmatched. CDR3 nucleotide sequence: TGTGCCAGCCTTTCCCCGGGACAGGGGAATGAAAAACTGTTTTTT. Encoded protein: CASLSPGQGNEKLFF. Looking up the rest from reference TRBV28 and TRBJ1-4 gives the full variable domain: DVKVTQSSRYLVKRTGEKVFLECVQDMDHENMFWYRQDPGLGLRLIYFSYDVKMKEKGDIPEGYSVSREKKERFSLILESASTNQTSMYLCASLSPGQGNEKLFFGSGTQLSVL.

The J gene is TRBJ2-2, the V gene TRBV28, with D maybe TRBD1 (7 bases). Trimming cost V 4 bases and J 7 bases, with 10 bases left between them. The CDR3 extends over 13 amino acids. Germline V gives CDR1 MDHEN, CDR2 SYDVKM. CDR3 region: CASSSGGRGELFF. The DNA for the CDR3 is TGTGCCAGCAGTTCAGGGGGGCGCGGGGAGCTGTTTTTT. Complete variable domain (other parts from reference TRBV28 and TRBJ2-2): DVKVTQSSRYLVKRTGEKVFLECVQDMDHENMFWYRQDPGLGLRLIYFSYDVKMKEKGDIPEGYSVSREKKERFSLILESASTNQTSMYLCASSSGGRGELFFGEGSRLTVL.

The CDR3 reads CASSTDGTGTEAFF. Here the CDR3 DNA reads TGTGCCAGTAGTACCGACGGGACAGGGACTGAAGCTTTCTTT. The chain couples TRBV19 to TRBJ1-1; 9 bases match TRBD1. The CDR3 is made up of 14 amino acids. After removal of 4 bases from V and 5 bases from J, the junction contained 5 bases not matched to a gene. Looked up from germline, CDR1 is LNHDA and CDR2 is SQIVND (reference sequence). The variable domain in full, completed from reference TRBV19 and TRBJ1-1, reads DGGITQSPKYLFRKEGQNVTLSCEQNLNHDAMYWYRQDPGQGLRLIYYSQIVNDFQKGDIAEGYSVSREKKESFPLTVTSAQKNPTAFYLCASSTDGTGTEAFFGQGTRLTVV.

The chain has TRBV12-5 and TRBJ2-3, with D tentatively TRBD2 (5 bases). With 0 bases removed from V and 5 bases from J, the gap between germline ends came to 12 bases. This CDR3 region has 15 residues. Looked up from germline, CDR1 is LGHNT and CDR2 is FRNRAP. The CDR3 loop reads CASGLVLGKGDTQYF. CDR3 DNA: TGTGCTAGTGGTTTGGTCCTCGGGAAGGGAGATACGCAGTATTTT.

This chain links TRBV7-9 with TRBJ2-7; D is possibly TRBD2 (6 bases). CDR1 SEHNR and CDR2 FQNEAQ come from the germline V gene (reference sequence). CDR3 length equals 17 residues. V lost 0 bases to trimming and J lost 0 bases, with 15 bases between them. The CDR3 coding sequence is TGTGCCAGCAGCTTAGCGAGTGGGCGGGACGGCTCCTACGAGCAGTACTTC. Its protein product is CASSLASGRDGSYEQYF. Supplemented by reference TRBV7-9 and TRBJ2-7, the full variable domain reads DTGVSQNPRHKITKRGQNVTFRCDPISEHNRLYWYRQTLGQGPEFLTYFQNEAQLEKSRLLSDRFSAERPKGSFSTLEIQRTEQGDSAMYLCASSLASGRDGSYEQYFGPGTRLTVT.